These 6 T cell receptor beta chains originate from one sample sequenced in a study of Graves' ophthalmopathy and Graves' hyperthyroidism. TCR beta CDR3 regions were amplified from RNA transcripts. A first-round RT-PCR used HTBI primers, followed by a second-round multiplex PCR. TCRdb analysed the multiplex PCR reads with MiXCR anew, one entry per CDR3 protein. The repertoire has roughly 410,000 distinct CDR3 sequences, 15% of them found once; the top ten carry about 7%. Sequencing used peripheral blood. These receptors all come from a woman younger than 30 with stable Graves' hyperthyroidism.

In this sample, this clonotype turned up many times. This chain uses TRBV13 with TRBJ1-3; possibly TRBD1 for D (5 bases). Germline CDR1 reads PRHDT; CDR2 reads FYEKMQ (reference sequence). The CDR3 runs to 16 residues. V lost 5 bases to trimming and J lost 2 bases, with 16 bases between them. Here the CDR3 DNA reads TGTGCCAGCAGCCCTAATGCCAGGGCCCCTGGAAACACCATATATTTT. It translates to CASSPNARAPGNTIYF.

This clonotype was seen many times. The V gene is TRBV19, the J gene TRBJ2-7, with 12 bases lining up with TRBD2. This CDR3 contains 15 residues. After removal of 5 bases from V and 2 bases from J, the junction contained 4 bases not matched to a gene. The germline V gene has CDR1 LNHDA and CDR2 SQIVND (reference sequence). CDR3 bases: TGTGCCAGTAGTGCCGGGACTAGCGGGCCCTACGAGCAGTACTTC. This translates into CASSAGTSGPYEQYF.

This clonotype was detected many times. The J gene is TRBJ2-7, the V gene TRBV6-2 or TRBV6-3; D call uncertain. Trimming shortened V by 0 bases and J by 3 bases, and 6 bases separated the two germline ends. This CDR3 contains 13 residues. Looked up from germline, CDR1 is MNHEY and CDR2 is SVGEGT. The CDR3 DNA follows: TGTGCCAGCAGTTACTCACCCAGCTACGAGCAGTACTTC. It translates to CASSYSPSYEQYF.

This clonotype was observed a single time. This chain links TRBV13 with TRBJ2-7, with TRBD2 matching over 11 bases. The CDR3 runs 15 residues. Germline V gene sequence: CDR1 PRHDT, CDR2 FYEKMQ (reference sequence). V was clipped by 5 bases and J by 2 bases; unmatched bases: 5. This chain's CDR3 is CASSLSGGGPYEQYF. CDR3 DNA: TGTGCCAGCAGCCTTAGCGGGGGGGGGCCCTACGAGCAGTACTTC.

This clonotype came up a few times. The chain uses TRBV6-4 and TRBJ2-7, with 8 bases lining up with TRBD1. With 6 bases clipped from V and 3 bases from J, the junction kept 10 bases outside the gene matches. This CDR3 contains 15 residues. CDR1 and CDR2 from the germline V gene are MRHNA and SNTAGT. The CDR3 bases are TGTGCCAGCAGCCGAGACAGGGGTAGGGGCTACGAGCAGTACTTC. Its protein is CASSRDRGRGYEQYF.

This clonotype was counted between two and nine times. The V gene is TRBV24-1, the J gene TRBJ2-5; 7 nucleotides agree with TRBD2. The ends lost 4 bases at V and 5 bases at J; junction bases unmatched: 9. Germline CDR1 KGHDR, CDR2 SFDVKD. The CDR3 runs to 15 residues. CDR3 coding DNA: TGTGCCACCAGTGAGGTTCGGGGAGGGCGGGAGACCCAGTACTTC. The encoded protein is CATSEVRGGRETQYF.